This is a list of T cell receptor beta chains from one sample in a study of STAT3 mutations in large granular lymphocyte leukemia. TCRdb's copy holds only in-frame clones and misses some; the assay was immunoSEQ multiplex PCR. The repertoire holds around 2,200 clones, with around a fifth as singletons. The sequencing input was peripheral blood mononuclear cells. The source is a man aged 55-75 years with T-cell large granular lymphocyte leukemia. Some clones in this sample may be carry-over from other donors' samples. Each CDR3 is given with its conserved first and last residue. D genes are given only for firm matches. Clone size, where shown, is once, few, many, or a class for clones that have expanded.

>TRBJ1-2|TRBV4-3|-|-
CASSQDRVAPRGYTF
TGCGCCAGCAGCCAAGATCGGGTAGCGCCCCGTGGCTACACCTTC
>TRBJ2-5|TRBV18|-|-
CASGSQYQETQYF
TGTGCCAGCGGAAGCCAGTACCAAGAGACCCAGTACTTC
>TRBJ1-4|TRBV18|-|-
CASSPGTLAFGEKLFF
TGTGCCAGCTCACCAGGGACACTCGCTTTCGGTGAAAAACTGTTTTTT
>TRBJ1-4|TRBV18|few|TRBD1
CASSPGQGDEKLFF
TGTGCCAGCTCACCGGGACAGGGGGATGAAAAACTGTTTTTT
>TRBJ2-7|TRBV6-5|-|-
CASRTVADEQYF
TGTGCCAGCAGGACAGTTGCGGACGAGCAGTACTTC
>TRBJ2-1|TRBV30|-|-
CAWSVVLAWGNEQFF
TGTGCCTGGAGTGTTGTCCTAGCTTGGGGCAATGAGCAGTTCTTC
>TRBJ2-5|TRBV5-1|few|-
CASSLAGAGGETQYF
TGCGCCAGCAGCTTGGCCGGGGCCGGCGGAGAGACCCAGTACTTC
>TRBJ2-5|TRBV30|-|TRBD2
CAWGTSGEKETQYF
TGTGCCTGGGGGACTAGCGGGGAGAAAGAGACCCAGTACTTC
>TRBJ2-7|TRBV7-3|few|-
CASSPRGGPEQYF
TGTGCCAGCAGCCCCAGAGGGGGACCCGAGCAGTACTTC
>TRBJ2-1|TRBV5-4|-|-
CASSFEYNEQFF
TGTGCCAGCAGCTTCGAGTACAATGAGCAGTTCTTC
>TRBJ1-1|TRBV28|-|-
CASSLMKNTEAFF
TGTGCCAGCAGTCTTATGAAGAACACTGAAGCTTTCTTT
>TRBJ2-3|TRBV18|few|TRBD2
CASSPLPSGSVRSTDTQYF
TGTGCCAGCTCACCACTACCTAGCGGGAGTGTCAGAAGCACAGATACGCAGTATTTT
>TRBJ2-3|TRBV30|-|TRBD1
CAWSFTGGGNTQYF
TGTGCCTGGAGCTTTACAGGGGGCGGGAATACGCAGTATTTT
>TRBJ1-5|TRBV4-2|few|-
CASSQDNNQPQHF
TGTGCCAGCAGCCAAGACAACAATCAGCCCCAGCATTTT
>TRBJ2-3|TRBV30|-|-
CAWCRPGDDTQYF
TGTGCCTGGTGTCGGCCGGGGGACGATACGCAGTATTTT
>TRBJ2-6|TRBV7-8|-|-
CASSLGRLLSGANVLTF
TGTGCCAGCAGCTTAGGAAGACTGCTCTCTGGGGCCAACGTCCTGACTTTC
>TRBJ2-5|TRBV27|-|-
CASSSFALAQETQYF
TGTGCCAGCAGTTCCTTTGCACTAGCTCAAGAGACCCAGTACTTC
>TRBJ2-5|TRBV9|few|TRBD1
CASSEGDSAETQYF
TGTGCCAGCAGCGAGGGGGACAGCGCCGAGACCCAGTACTTC
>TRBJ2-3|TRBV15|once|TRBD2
CATSIGGRLADTQYF
TGTGCCACCAGCATCGGCGGGAGGTTGGCAGATACGCAGTATTTT
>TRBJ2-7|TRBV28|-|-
CASSTYRWTVGSVEQYF
TGTGCCAGCAGTACCTACCGGTGGACGGTGGGTTCCGTCGAGCAGTACTTC
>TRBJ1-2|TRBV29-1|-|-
CSVRWQANYGYTF
TGCAGCGTCCGGTGGCAAGCTAACTATGGCTACACCTTC
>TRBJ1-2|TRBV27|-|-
CASRGPGYGYTF
TGTGCCAGCAGAGGCCCGGGATATGGCTACACCTTC
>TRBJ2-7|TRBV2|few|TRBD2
CANGGDFAYEQYF
TGTGCTAACGGGGGGGACTTCGCCTACGAGCAGTACTTC
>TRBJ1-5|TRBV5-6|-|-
CASSLWTVNDQPQHF
TGTGCCAGCAGCTTGTGGACTGTAAACGATCAGCCCCAGCATTTT
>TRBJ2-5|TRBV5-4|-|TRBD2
CASRHGRLAGVETQYF
TGTGCCAGCAGACACGGCAGGCTAGCGGGAGTGGAGACCCAGTACTTC
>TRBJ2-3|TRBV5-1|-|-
CASRGPGTGDTQYF
TGCGCCAGCAGAGGGCCAGGGACGGGAGATACGCAGTATTTT
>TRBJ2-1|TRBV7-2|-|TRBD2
CASSPPGTTQGEQFF
TGTGCCAGCAGCCCACCCGGGACTACCCAGGGTGAGCAGTTCTTC
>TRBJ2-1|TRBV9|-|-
CASSRDSYNEQFF
TGTGCCAGCAGCCGGGACTCCTACAATGAGCAGTTCTTC
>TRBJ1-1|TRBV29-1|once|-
CSVEGGLGTEAFF
TGCAGCGTTGAGGGAGGACTTGGGACTGAAGCTTTCTTT
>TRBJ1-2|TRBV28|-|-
CASSLVGANYGYTF
TGTGCCAGCAGTTTGGTAGGGGCTAACTATGGCTACACCTTC
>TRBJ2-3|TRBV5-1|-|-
CASHRTTGTDTQYF
TGCGCCAGCCACAGGACGACTGGCACAGATACGCAGTATTTT
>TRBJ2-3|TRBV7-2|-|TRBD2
CASRIAGYTDTQYF
TGTGCCAGCAGGATAGCGGGATACACAGATACGCAGTATTTT
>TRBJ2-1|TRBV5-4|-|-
CASSPGTSSYNEQFF
TGTGCCAGCAGCCCCGGGACAAGCTCCTACAATGAGCAGTTCTTC
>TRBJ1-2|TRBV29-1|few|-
CSVPPTTVDYGYTF
TGCAGCGTTCCCCCAACCACAGTGGACTATGGCTACACCTTC
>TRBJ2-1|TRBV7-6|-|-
CASGGINEQFF
TGTGCCAGCGGCGGGATAAATGAGCAGTTCTTC
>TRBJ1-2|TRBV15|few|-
CATSRARGGSYGYTF
TGTGCCACCAGCAGGGCCAGGGGAGGAAGCTATGGCTACACCTTC
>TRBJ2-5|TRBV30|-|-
CAWSVLGSQETQYF
TGTGCCTGGAGTGTACTCGGCAGTCAAGAGACCCAGTACTTC
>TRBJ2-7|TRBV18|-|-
CASSPYVDGYEQYF
TGTGCCAGCTCACCTTATGTGGACGGTTACGAGCAGTACTTC
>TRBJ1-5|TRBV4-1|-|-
CASSQDPPTVNQPQHF
TGCGCCAGCAGCCAAGATCCACCGACGGTCAATCAGCCCCAGCATTTT
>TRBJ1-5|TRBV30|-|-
CAWTLDSNQPQHF
TGTGCCTGGACCTTGGATAGCAATCAGCCCCAGCATTTT
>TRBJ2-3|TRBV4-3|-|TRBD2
CASSQERLAGGTDTQYF
TGCGCCAGCAGCCAAGAGCGACTAGCGGGAGGTACAGATACGCAGTATTTT
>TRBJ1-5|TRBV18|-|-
CASSPYVNQPQHF
TGTGCCAGCTCACCATACGTCAATCAGCCCCAGCATTTT
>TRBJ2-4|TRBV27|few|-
CASSLDRGYIQYF
TGTGCCAGCAGTTTAGACAGAGGCTACATTCAGTACTTC
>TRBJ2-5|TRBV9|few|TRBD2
CASSVSGGAPETQYF
TGTGCCAGCAGCGTTAGCGGGGGGGCCCCAGAGACCCAGTACTTC
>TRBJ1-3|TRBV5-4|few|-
CASSRGVPGNTIYF
TGTGCCAGCAGCAGAGGGGTTCCAGGAAACACCATATATTTT
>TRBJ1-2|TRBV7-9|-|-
CASSLGAGGGGYTF
TGTGCCAGCAGCTTAGGTGCCGGGGGGGGTGGCTACACCTTC
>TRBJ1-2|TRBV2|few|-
CASSEASGTYGYTF
TGTGCCAGCAGTGAGGCGTCGGGGACCTATGGCTACACCTTC
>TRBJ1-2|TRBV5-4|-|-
CASTPGSDVNYGYTF
TGTGCCAGCACCCCCGGTTCGGACGTAAACTATGGCTACACCTTC
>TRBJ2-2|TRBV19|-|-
CASSIGTGELFF
TGTGCCAGTAGTATTGGCACCGGGGAGCTGTTTTTT
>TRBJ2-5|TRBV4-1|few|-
CASSQERSVETQYF
TGCGCCAGCAGCCAAGAAAGGAGTGTGGAGACCCAGTACTTC
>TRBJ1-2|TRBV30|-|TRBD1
CAWSRDRGENGYTF
TGTGCCTGGAGCAGAGACAGGGGAGAGAATGGCTACACCTTC
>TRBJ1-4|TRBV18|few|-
CASQRQNNEKLFF
TGTGCCAGCCAGAGACAGAATAATGAAAAACTGTTTTTT
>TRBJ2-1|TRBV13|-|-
CASSSGREPYNEQFF
TGTGCCAGCAGCTCGGGACGGGAACCCTACAATGAGCAGTTCTTC
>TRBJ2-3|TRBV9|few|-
CASSPQGDATDTQYF
TGTGCCAGCAGCCCACAGGGAGATGCGACAGATACGCAGTATTTT
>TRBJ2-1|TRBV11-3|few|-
CASSRGPTNEQFF
TGTGCCAGCAGCAGAGGTCCCACCAATGAGCAGTTCTTC
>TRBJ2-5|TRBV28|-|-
CASIYSETQYF
TGTGCCAGCATTTACTCTGAGACCCAGTACTTC
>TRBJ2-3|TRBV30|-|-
CAWTLEGTQYF
TGTGCCTGGACCCTCGAGGGTACGCAGTATTTT
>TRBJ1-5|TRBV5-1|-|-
CASSLDGNQPQHF
TGCGCCAGCAGCTTGGACGGTAATCAGCCCCAGCATTTT
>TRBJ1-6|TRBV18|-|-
CASSRGQTRAYNSPLHF
TGTGCCAGCTCACGGGGACAAACACGGGCCTATAATTCACCCCTCCACTTT